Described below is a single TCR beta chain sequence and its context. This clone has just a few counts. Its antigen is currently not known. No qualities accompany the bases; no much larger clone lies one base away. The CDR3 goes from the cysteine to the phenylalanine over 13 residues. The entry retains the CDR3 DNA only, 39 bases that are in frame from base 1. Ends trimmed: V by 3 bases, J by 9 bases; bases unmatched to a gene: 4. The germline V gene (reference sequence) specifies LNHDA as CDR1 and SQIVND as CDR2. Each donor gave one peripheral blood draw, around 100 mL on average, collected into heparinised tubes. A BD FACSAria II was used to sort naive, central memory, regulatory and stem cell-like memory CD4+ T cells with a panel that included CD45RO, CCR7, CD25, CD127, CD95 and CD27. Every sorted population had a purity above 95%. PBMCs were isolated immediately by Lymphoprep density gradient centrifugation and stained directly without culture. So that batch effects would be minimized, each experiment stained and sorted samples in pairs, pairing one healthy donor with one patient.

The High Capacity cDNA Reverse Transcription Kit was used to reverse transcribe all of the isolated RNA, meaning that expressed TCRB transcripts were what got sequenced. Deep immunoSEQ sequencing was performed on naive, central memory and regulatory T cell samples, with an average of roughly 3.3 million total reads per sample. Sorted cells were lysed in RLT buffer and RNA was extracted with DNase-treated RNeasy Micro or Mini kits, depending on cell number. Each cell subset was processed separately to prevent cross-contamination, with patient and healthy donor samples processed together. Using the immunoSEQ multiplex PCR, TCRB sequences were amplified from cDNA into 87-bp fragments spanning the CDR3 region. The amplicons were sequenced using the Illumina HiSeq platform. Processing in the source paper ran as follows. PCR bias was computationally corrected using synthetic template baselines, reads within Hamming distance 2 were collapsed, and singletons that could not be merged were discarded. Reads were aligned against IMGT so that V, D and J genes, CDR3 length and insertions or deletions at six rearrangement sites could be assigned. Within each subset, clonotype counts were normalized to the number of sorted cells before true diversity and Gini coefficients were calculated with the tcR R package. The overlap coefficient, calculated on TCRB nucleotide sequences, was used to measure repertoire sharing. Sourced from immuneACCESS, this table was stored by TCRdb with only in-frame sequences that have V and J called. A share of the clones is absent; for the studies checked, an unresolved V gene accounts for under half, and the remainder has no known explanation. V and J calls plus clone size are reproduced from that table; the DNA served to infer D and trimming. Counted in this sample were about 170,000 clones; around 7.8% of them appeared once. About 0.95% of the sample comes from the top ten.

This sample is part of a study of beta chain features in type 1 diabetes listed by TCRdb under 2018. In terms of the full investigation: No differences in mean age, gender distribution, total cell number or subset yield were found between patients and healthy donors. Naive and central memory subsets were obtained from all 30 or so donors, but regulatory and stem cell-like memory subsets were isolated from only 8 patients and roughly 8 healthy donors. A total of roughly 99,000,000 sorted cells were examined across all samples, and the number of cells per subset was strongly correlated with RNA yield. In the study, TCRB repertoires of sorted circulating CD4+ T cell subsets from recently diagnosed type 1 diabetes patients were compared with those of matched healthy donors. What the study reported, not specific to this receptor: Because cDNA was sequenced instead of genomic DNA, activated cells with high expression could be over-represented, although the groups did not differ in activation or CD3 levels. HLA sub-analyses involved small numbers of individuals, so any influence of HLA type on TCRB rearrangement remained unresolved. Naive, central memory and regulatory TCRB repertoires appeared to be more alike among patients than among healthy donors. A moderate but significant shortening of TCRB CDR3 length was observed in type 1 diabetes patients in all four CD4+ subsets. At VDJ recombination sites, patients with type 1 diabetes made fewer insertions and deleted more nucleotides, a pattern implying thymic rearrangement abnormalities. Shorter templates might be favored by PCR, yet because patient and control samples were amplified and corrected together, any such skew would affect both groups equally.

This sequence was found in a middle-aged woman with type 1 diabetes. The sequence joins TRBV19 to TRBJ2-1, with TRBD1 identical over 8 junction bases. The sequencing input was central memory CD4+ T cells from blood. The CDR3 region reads CASSMTGDGEQFF. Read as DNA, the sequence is TGTGCCAGTAGTATGACAGGGGATGGTGAGCAGTTCTTC.